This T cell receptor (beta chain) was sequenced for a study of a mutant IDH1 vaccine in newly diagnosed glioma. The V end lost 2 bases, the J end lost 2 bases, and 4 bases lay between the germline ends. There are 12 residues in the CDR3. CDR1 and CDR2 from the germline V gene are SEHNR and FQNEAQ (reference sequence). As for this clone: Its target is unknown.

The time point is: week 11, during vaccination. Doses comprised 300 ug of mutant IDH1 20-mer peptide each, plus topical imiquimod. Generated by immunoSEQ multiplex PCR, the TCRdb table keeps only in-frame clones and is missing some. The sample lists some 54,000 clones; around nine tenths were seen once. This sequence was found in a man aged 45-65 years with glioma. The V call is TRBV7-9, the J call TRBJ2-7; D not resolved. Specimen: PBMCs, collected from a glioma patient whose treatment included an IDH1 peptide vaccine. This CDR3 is CASSLSPYEQYF. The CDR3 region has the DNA TGTGCCAGCAGCTTATCACCCTACGAGCAGTACTTC.